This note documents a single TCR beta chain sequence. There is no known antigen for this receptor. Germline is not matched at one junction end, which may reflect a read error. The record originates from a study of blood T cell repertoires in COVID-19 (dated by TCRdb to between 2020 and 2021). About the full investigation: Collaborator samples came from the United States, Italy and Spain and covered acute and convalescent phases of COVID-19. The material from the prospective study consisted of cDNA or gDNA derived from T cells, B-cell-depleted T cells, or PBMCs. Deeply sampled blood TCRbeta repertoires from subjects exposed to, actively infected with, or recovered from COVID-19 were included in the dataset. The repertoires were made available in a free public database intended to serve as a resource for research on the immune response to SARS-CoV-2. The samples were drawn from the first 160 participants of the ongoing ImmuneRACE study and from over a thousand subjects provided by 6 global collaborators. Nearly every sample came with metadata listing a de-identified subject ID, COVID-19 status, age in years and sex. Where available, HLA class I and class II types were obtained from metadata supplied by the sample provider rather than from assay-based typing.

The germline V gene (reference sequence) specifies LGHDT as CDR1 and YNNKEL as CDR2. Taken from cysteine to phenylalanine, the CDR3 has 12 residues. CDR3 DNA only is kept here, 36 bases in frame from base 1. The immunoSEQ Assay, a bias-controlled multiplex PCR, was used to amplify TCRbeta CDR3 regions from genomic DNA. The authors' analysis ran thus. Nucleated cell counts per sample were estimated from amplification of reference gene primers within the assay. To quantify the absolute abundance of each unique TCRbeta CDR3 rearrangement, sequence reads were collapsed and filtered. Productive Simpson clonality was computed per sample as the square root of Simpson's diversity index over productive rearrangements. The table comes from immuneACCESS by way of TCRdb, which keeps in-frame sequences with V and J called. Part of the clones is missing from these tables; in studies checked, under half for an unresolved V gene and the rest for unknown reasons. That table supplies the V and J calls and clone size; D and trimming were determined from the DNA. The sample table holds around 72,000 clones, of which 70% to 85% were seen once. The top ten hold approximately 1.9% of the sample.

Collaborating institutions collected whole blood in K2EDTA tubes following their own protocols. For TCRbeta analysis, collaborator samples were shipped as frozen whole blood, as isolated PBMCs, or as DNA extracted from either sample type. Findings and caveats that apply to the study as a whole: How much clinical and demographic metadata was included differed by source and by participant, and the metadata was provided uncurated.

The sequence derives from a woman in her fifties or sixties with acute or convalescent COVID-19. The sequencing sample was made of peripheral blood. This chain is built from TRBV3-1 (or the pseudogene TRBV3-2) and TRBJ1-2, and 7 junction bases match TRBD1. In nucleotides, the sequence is TGTGCCAGCAGCTACGGACAGGCCGGGTTTATATTC. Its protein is CASSYGQAGFIF.